These T cell receptor beta chains were read from a single sample in a study of T cells in Graves' hyperthyroidism and ophthalmopathy. From the multiplex PCR reads, TCRdb called clonotypes with MiXCR, one entry per CDR3 protein. The sample yields about 740,000 distinct CDR3 sequences, around 15% seen once. Sequencing was done on a sample of blood. These receptors were taken from a woman aged 18-30 years with Graves' hyperthyroidism. The CDR3 runs from the conserved cysteine through the conserved F or W. The D gene is left open where the match is weak. Expanded clones get a size class; other rows say once, few or many, or leave the size out.

TRBJ2-5,many,TRBV7-9,TRBD2,CASSLTPSGGTQYF,TGTGCCAGCAGCTTAACCCCTAGCGGCGGGACCCAGTACTTC
TRBJ2-5,many,TRBV18,TRBD1,CASSGTVYQETQYF,TGTGCCAGCTCAGGGACAGTGTACCAAGAGACCCAGTACTTC
TRBJ2-1,NA,TRBV6-5,NA,CASSYGVWSSYNEQFF,TGTGCCAGCAGTTACGGGGTATGGAGCTCCTACAATGAGCAGTTCTTC
TRBJ2-1,few,TRBV29-1,NA,CSVEDWGESNYNEQFF,TGCAGCGTTGAAGATTGGGGGGAGAGCAACTACAATGAGCAGTTCTTC
TRBJ2-7,many,TRBV20-1,NA,CSARPGTHYEQYF,TGCAGTGCTAGGCCTGGGACACACTACGAGCAGTACTTC
TRBJ2-1,many,TRBV7-2,NA,CASSSMLDEQFF,TGTGCCAGCAGTTCGATGCTCGATGAGCAGTTCTTC
TRBJ2-1,NA,TRBV7-9,TRBD1,CASSNRGTGALNEQFF,TGTGCCAGCAGCAACAGGGGGACAGGGGCTTTAAATGAGCAGTTCTTC
TRBJ2-1,many,TRBV20-1,NA,CSASWGSLNNEQFF,TGCAGTGCTAGCTGGGGGAGCCTAAACAATGAGCAGTTCTTC
TRBJ2-1,many,TRBV11-3,TRBD2,CASSSPGLAGHNEQFF,TGTGCCAGCAGCTCACCGGGACTAGCGGGGCACAATGAGCAGTTCTTC
TRBJ1-6,NA,TRBV7-9,NA,CASRPPAGMNSPLHF,TGTGCCAGCAGACCCCCGGCCGGGATGAATTCACCCCTCCACTTT
TRBJ2-7,many,TRBV20-1,NA,CSARGFGQRSLSYEQYF,TGCAGTGCTAGAGGTTTCGGCCAGCGGTCCCTATCCTACGAGCAGTACTTC
TRBJ2-1,NA,TRBV28,TRBD2,CASSSPGLAGAHEQFF,TGTGCCAGCAGTTCCCCGGGACTAGCGGGAGCACATGAGCAGTTCTTC
TRBJ2-1,few,TRBV6-1,TRBD2,CASSDPGLAGGPSYNEQFF,TGTGCCAGCAGCGATCCGGGACTAGCGGGAGGCCCCTCCTACAATGAGCAGTTCTTC
TRBJ1-3,many,TRBV5-5,NA,CASSLAGARGNTIYF,TGTGCCAGCAGCTTGGCAGGGGCTCGAGGAAACACCATATATTTT
TRBJ2-7,few,TRBV7-9,TRBD2,CASSSNRLAGAYEQYF,TGTGCCAGCAGCTCCAACCGACTAGCGGGAGCCTACGAGCAGTACTTC
TRBJ1-2,few,TRBV28,NA,CASSLGTKTGYTF,TGTGCCAGCAGTTTAGGGACGAAGACAGGCTACACCTTC
TRBJ2-2,NA,TRBV4-1,TRBD2,CASSQEDRGLAGEVGELFF,TGCGCCAGCAGCCAAGAAGATCGGGGACTAGCGGGAGAGGTCGGGGAGCTGTTTTTT
TRBJ1-2,many,TRBV6-1,TRBD1,CASSPSGTGANYGYTF,TGTGCCAGCAGCCCTTCTGGGACAGGAGCTAACTATGGCTACACCTTC
TRBJ2-5,many,TRBV6-1,NA,CASNPAGTQETQYF,TGTGCCAGCAATCCAGCCGGGACACAAGAGACCCAGTACTTC
TRBJ2-7,many,TRBV20-1,TRBD2,CSARRGTSGVYEQYF,TGCAGTGCTAGACGCGGGACTAGCGGAGTTTACGAGCAGTACTTC
TRBJ2-2,NA,TRBV5-6,NA,CASSGKNTGELFF,TGTGCCAGCAGCGGCAAGAACACCGGGGAGCTGTTTTTT
TRBJ2-7,many,TRBV28,TRBD1,CASSSFYRGETYEQYF,TGTGCCAGCAGTTCTTTTTACAGGGGGGAAACCTACGAGCAGTACTTC
TRBJ1-1,NA,TRBV24-1,NA,CATSVEGSGEAFF,TGTGCCACCAGTGTTGAGGGAAGCGGTGAAGCTTTCTTT
TRBJ1-1,many,TRBV7-3,NA,CASSSTGRDTEAFF,TGTGCCAGCAGCTCGACAGGTCGGGACACTGAAGCTTTCTTT
TRBJ2-6,few,TRBV27,TRBD1,CASSGTGGYVLTF,TGTGCCAGCAGTGGGACAGGCGGTTACGTCCTGACTTTC
TRBJ1-1,many,TRBV7-8,TRBD1,CASSLGTGRRGTEAFF,TGTGCCAGCAGCTTAGGGACAGGCAGAAGGGGAACTGAAGCTTTCTTT
TRBJ2-7,NA,TRBV7-9,TRBD2,CASSLNGRVEQYF,TGTGCCAGCAGCTTAAACGGGAGGGTTGAGCAGTACTTC
TRBJ1-1,NA,TRBV20-1,TRBD1,CSARTTGETEAFF,TGCAGTGCTAGAACGACAGGGGAAACTGAAGCTTTCTTT
TRBJ2-1,NA,TRBV28,NA,CASSFVGLATGIEQFF,TGTGCCAGCAGTTTCGTGGGGCTAGCCACAGGCATTGAGCAGTTCTTC
TRBJ1-1,few,TRBV10-3,TRBD1,CAISVRGQDTEAFF,TGTGCCATCAGTGTTAGGGGGCAGGACACTGAAGCTTTCTTT
TRBJ2-1,NA,TRBV7-6,TRBD2,CASSFPKSGGYNEQFF,TGTGCCAGCAGCTTCCCGAAGAGCGGGGGTTACAATGAGCAGTTCTTC
TRBJ1-1,NA,TRBV6-1,NA,CASSEEGWNTEAFF,TGTGCCAGCAGTGAGGAAGGGTGGAACACTGAAGCTTTCTTT
TRBJ2-1,NA,TRBV7-9,TRBD2,CASSSRLADGGGNEQFF,TGTGCCAGCAGCTCGCGACTAGCTGACGGGGGAGGAAATGAGCAGTTCTTC
TRBJ2-1,many,TRBV3-1,NA,CASSQDEVDLTSYNEQFF,TGTGCCAGCAGCCAAGATGAAGTGGACTTGACCTCCTACAATGAGCAGTTCTTC
TRBJ1-2,NA,TRBV20-1,NA,CSARVGAVYGYTF,TGCAGTGCTAGAGTGGGGGCGGTCTATGGCTACACCTTC
TRBJ2-7,many,TRBV20-1,TRBD2,CSARVNPSGRTSSYEQYF,TGCAGTGCTAGAGTGAATCCTAGCGGGAGGACGAGCTCCTACGAGCAGTACTTC
TRBJ2-2,NA,TRBV6-2/TRBV6-3,NA,CASSYFGSGGTGELFF,TGTGCCAGCAGTTACTTTGGTAGCGGTGGCACCGGGGAGCTGTTTTTT
TRBJ2-3,NA,TRBV2,TRBD2,CASLHSGSDTDTQYF,TGTGCCAGCCTACATAGCGGGAGCGACACGGATACGCAGTATTTT
TRBJ2-3,few,TRBV14,NA,CASSQVPGLTDTQYF,TGTGCCAGCAGCCAAGTTCCGGGGCTCACAGATACGCAGTATTTT
TRBJ2-1,NA,TRBV7-9,TRBD2,CASSFPWRLAGTNEQFF,TGTGCCAGCAGCTTTCCCTGGAGACTAGCGGGAACAAATGAGCAGTTCTTC